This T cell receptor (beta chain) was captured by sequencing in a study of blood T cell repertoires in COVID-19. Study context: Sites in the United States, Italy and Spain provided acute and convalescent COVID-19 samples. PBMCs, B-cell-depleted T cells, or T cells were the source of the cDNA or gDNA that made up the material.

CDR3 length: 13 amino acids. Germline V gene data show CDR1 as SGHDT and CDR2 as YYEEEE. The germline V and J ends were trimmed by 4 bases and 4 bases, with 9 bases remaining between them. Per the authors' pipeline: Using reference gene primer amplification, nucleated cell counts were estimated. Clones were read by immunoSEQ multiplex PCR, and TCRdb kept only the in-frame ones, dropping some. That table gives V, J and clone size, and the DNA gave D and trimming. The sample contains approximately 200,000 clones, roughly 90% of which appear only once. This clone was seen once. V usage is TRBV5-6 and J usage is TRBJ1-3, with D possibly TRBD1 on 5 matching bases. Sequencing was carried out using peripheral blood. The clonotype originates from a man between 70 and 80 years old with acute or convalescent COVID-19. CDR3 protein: CASSPDSGNTIYF. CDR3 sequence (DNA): TGTGCCAGCAGCCCTGACAGCGGAAACACCATATATTTT.